The 32 T cell receptor delta chains below were found in one sample sequenced in a study of Vδ1+ human thymocytes. General observations from the study: Thymic TRG and TRD repertoires appeared highly polyclonal, with Gaussian CDR3 length distributions.

These receptors' targets are unknown. RNA was extracted from the cells and then reverse transcribed. Pooled V-gene forward primers with one constant-region reverse primer generated the CDR3 amplicons by multiplex PCR. TCRdb re-called the multiplex PCR reads with CATT. The sample contains around 60,000 delta-chain clones, around 16% of which appear only once. Sequenced input: Vdelta1+ gamma-delta thymocytes from the thymus. Subset described: FACS-sorted CD3+ TCRalphabeta- TCRVdelta1+ TCRVdelta2- thymocytes. The receptors were sampled from a girl under two years old who had congenital heart surgery.

The chain carries TRDV1 and TRDJ1; TRDD3 agrees at 8 bases. The CDR3 runs to 23 residues. CDR1 and CDR2 (germline): TSWWSYY, QGS. Trimming at V came to 0 bases and at J to 2 bases, leaving 26 bases not matched to a gene. The CDR3 DNA reads as TGTGCTCTTGGGGAACTAGTGGGCGTCTTCCCTGGCTGGGGGAACGGGGGGACCGATAAACTCATCTTT. Translating it yields CALGELVGVFPGWGNGGTDKLIF.

This clone was found a few times. The rearrangement links TRDV1 to TRDJ1; possible D gene TRDD3, 5 bases. Germline-derived CDR1 and CDR2 are TSWWSYY and QGS. Between the trimmed V and J ends, which lost 0 bases and 2 bases, there was a span of 22 bases. The CDR3 runs 19 residues. CDR3 in DNA: TGTGCTCTTGGGGAACTACCTCGGGCCCGAGGAAGGGATACCGATAAACTCATCTTT. It is translated as CALGELPRARGRDTDKLIF.

Only a few counts were recorded for this clone. J is TRDJ1 and V is TRDV1, with TRDD3 matching 7 bases. V was clipped by 0 bases and J by 0 bases; unmatched bases: 19. Germline lookup yields CDR1 TSWWSYY and CDR2 QGS. The CDR3 is 21 residues long. The CDR3 here is CALGELMTLYWGHGDTDKLIF. The CDR3 nucleotides read TGTGCTCTTGGGGAACTAATGACCCTATACTGGGGCCACGGGGACACCGATAAACTCATCTTT.

This rearrangement joins TRDV1 to TRDJ1, with 9 bases that match TRDD3. Germline CDR1 and CDR2: TSWWSYY and QGS. There are 21 residues in the CDR3. V shed 3 bases and J 0 bases; nucleotides not matched to a gene: 20. CDR3 region: CALGDWRRTGGPSTYTDKLIF. CDR3 DNA sequence: TGTGCTCTTGGGGATTGGAGACGCACTGGGGGACCTTCCACGTACACCGATAAACTCATCTTT.

This clone was recorded a few times. V and J are TRDV1 and TRDJ1; D is unclear. Germline V gene data show CDR1 as TSWWSYY and CDR2 as QGS. This CDR3 has 15 amino acids. The V and J ends lost 0 bases and 0 bases respectively, with 8 bases between them. In nucleotides, the CDR3 is TGTGCTCTTGGGGAACTCAAAGAGTACACCGATAAACTCATCTTT. Amino acids: CALGELKEYTDKLIF.

This clone was seen a few times. This sequence joins TRDV1 and TRDJ1; 7 bases fit TRDD3. This CDR3 is built from 17 residues. Germline assignment: CDR1 TSWWSYY and CDR2 QGS. V shed 1 base, J shed 8 bases, and the junction held 16 bases outside the gene matches. CDR3 residues: CALGERRPQLGMGKLIF. Written as DNA, the CDR3 is TGTGCTCTTGGGGAACGAAGGCCGCAACTGGGGATGGGGAAACTCATCTTT.

The V gene is TRDV1, the J gene TRDJ1; D is uncertain. The CDR3 runs to 20 residues. The germline V and J ends were trimmed by 2 bases and 11 bases, with 36 bases remaining between them. CDR1 and CDR2 (germline): TSWWSYY, QGS. CDR3 region: CALGEGGAVTPTKGARGLIF. The CDR3, as DNA: TGTGCTCTTGGGGAAGGAGGGGCGGTGACCCCCACTAAGGGAGCCCGTGGGCTCATCTTT.

This clone was seen a few times. The rearrangement links TRDV1 to TRDJ1; 8 bases line up with TRDD3. CDR1 and CDR2 from the germline V gene are TSWWSYY and QGS. V lost 0 bases, J lost 2 bases, and 26 bases stayed unmatched. This CDR3 has 23 amino acids. The CDR3 is CALGELELLPWGIPHLVTDKLIF. The DNA for the CDR3 is TGTGCTCTTGGGGAACTAGAGCTCCTCCCTTGGGGGATCCCTCATCTTGTGACCGATAAACTCATCTTT.

This clone occurred many times. The chain joins TRDV2 to TRDJ1; D perhaps matches TRDD3 (5 bases). The germline V and J ends were trimmed by 0 bases and 0 bases, with 13 bases remaining between them. CDR1 and CDR2 from the germline V gene are GEAIGNYY and EKD. The CDR3 runs 16 residues. The chain's CDR3 is CACDTVGSAYTDKLIF. CDR3 bases: TGTGCCTGTGACACCGTGGGATCGGCGTACACCGATAAACTCATCTTT.

The V and J genes are TRDV1 and TRDJ1, with 8 bases identical to TRDD3. The CDR3 is 24 residues long. The V gene's germline CDR1 is TSWWSYY and CDR2 QGS. Trimming at V came to 0 bases and at J to 0 bases, leaving 27 bases not matched to a gene. The CDR3 nucleotides are TGTGCTCTTGGGGAACTAGTACGCGAATCCTACCAGCTTCCTGGGGGAACGTACACCGATAAACTCATCTTT. As protein: CALGELVRESYQLPGGTYTDKLIF.

The V gene is TRDV1, the J gene TRDJ1, with 7 bases lining up with TRDD3. Per the germline V gene, CDR1 is TSWWSYY and CDR2 is QGS. Trimming cost V 2 bases and J 0 bases; bases outside gene matches: 12. The CDR3 covers 18 residues. This chain's CDR3 is CALGELPGDGLHTDKLIF. The CDR3 DNA is TGTGCTCTTGGGGAATTACCGGGGGATGGCCTCCACACCGATAAACTCATCTTT.

This clone has a handful of counts. The chain has TRDV1 and TRDJ1, with 12 bases lining up with TRDD3. This CDR3 has 18 residues. V lost 2 bases, J lost 9 bases, and 16 bases stayed unmatched. The germline V gene has CDR1 TSWWSYY and CDR2 QGS. The CDR3 DNA sequence: TGTGCTCTTGGGGAAATCGGTTCCTACGTCCTGGGGGATACGGAACTCATCTTT. This translates into CALGEIGSYVLGDTELIF.

The J gene is TRDJ1, the V gene TRDV1; 10 nucleotides line up with TRDD3. Losses at the gene ends were 1 base for V and 2 bases for J; bases not matched to a gene: 22. The CDR3 consists of 22 residues. CDR1 is TSWWSYY, CDR2 QGS, per germline. The CDR3 region is CALGEPGLPITGGLGGTDKLIF. As DNA, the CDR3 is TGTGCTCTTGGGGAACCCGGCCTTCCGATAACTGGGGGATTAGGTGGGACCGATAAACTCATCTTT.

The sample holds a few counts of this clone. The chain joins TRDV1 to TRDJ1; 11 positions match TRDD3. This CDR3 region has 23 residues. V shed 3 bases, J shed 1 base, and the junction held 25 bases outside the gene matches. Germline assignment: CDR1 TSWWSYY and CDR2 QGS. CDR3 coding DNA: TGTGCTCTTGGGGATCCACTTCCACCGTCCTGGGGGATACCGGCTATCCTCACCGATAAACTCATCTTT. The encoded protein is CALGDPLPPSWGIPAILTDKLIF.

The gene calls are TRDV1 and TRDJ1, with 11 bases lining up with TRDD3. V lost 2 bases, J lost 2 bases, and 19 bases stayed unmatched. Per the germline V gene, CDR1 is TSWWSYY and CDR2 is QGS. The CDR3 consists of 21 residues. The CDR3 coding sequence is TGTGCTCTTGGGGAAACTTTCGGCTCCCCGTACTGGGGGATAAGGACCGATAAACTCATCTTT. This translates into CALGETFGSPYWGIRTDKLIF.

The J gene is TRDJ1, the V gene TRDV1; 9 bases map to TRDD3. V lost 0 bases and J lost 0; bases outside the gene matches: 14. Germline CDR1 reads TSWWSYY; CDR2 reads QGS. This CDR3 region has 20 residues. The CDR3 is CALGELHTLGDSYDTDKLIF. CDR3 DNA: TGTGCTCTTGGGGAACTCCATACCCTGGGGGATTCTTATGACACCGATAAACTCATCTTT.

This clone appeared a few times. The rearrangement links TRDV1 to TRDJ1, with TRDD3 identical over 12 bases. The CDR3 is 24 amino acids. Germline values: CDR1 TSWWSYY, CDR2 QGS. The V segment lost 1 base and the J segment 1 base; nucleotides outside the gene matches: 25. CDR3 nucleotide sequence: TGTGCTCTTGGGGAACCCCGGACCCTCCACGTACTGGGGGATACAAAGGGGCCCACCGATAAACTCATCTTT. The encoded protein is CALGEPRTLHVLGDTKGPTDKLIF.

In this sample, this clone turned up many times. The same CDR3 also results from other DNA sequences found in this sample. The chain links TRDV2 to TRDJ1, with 11 bases identical to TRDD3. The CDR3 has 21 amino acids. Germline-derived CDR1 and CDR2 are GEAIGNYY and EKD. The J segment lost 0 bases and the V segment lost 3 bases, leaving 20 bases of the junction unmatched. The CDR3 nucleotides read TGTGCCTGTGACGTCCACGGACTGGGGGATAGAGGGCGAGGGTACACCGATAAACTCATCTTT. Protein sequence: CACDVHGLGDRGRGYTDKLIF.

This clone was seen a handful of times. The chain links TRDV1 to TRDJ1; TRDD3 might be the D (5 bases). Trimming pared 3 bases from V and 2 bases from J, leaving 13 bases between. CDR1 and CDR2 (germline): TSWWSYY, QGS. This CDR3 comprises 15 residues. The CDR3 region has the DNA TGTGCTCTTGGGGACTTAACTGGCCAGACCGATAAACTCATCTTT. It specifies CALGDLTGQTDKLIF.

At least ten counts were recorded for this clone. This chain joins TRDV2 and TRDJ1, with TRDD3 identical over 8 bases. The V gene's germline CDR1 is GEAIGNYY and CDR2 EKD. J lost 0 bases, V lost 0 bases, and 8 bases had no gene match. The CDR3 length is 17 residues. The CDR3 here is CACDTVWGMGYTDKLIF. The CDR3 bases are TGTGCCTGTGACACCGTTTGGGGGATGGGGTACACCGATAAACTCATCTTT.

This clone was picked up a small number of times. The gene calls are TRDV1 and TRDJ1; 10 bases are shared with TRDD3. CDR1 TSWWSYY and CDR2 QGS come from the germline V gene. Trimming at V came to 2 bases and at J to 1 base, leaving 7 bases not matched to a gene. This CDR3 has 17 residues. The CDR3 DNA reads TGTGCTCTTGGGGAAAGGGTACTGGGGGATCTCACCGATAAACTCATCTTT. It codes for CALGERVLGDLTDKLIF.

This clone was seen only a few times. The chain joins TRDV1 to TRDJ1, with a tentative D call TRDD3 (9 bases). This CDR3 has 18 residues. Between the trimmed V and J ends, which lost 3 bases and 10 bases, there was a span of 30 bases. Germline lookup yields CDR1 TSWWSYY and CDR2 QGS. CDR3 sequence reads: CALGERPSYTWGMSGLIF. The CDR3 DNA sequence: TGTGCTCTTGGGGAGCGGCCTTCCTATACCTGGGGGATGAGCGGACTCATCTTT.

V usage is TRDV1 and J usage is TRDJ1; 9 bases line up with TRDD3. Germline values: CDR1 TSWWSYY, CDR2 QGS. After removal of 3 bases from V and 0 bases from J, the junction contained 11 bases not matched to a gene. The CDR3 consists of 18 residues. The CDR3 DNA reads as TGTGCTCTTGGGGACAGAACCTACTGGGGGAAAAACACCGATAAACTCATCTTT. Amino acid sequence: CALGDRTYWGKNTDKLIF.

As concerns this clone: A read error may account for a junction end that differs from germline. The chain joins TRDV1 to TRDJ1; 8 bases line up with TRDD3. This CDR3 has 22 residues. Germline CDR1 and CDR2: TSWWSYY and QGS. The CDR3 spells CALGELRARIRTGGQYTDKLIF. CDR3 DNA: TGTGCTCTTGGAGAACTTCGGGCCCGAATTCGTACTGGGGGCCAGTACACCGATAAACTCATCTTT.

The table lists this clone with a few counts. The chain recombines TRDV1 with TRDJ1; 7 bases map to TRDD2. CDR3 length: 21 residues. Germline V gene data show CDR1 as TSWWSYY and CDR2 as QGS. Trimming took 2 bases from V and 1 from J; bases not matched to a gene: 22. The CDR3 DNA sequence: TGTGCTCTTGGGGAATCCCCCGGCCTTCCTCCTACTCCCACTGGCACCGATAAACTCATCTTT. Amino acids: CALGESPGLPPTPTGTDKLIF.

The chain combines TRDV1 with TRDJ1, with 12 bases lining up with TRDD3. There are 24 residues in the CDR3. Germline V gene lookup returns CDR1 TSWWSYY and CDR2 QGS. J gave up 4 bases and V 4 bases, and 31 bases lay outside the gene matches. The CDR3 DNA reads TGTGCTCTTGGGGTTTGGCCTTCCAACGACCCTTACTGGGGGATACCCCGGGGGGACGATAAACTCATCTTT. This codes for CALGVWPSNDPYWGIPRGDDKLIF.

The rearrangement uses TRDV1 and TRDJ1, with 10 bases identical to TRDD3. Trimming at V came to 3 bases and at J to 3 bases, leaving 22 bases not matched to a gene. Germline CDR1 and CDR2: TSWWSYY and QGS. This CDR3 has 21 amino acids. CDR3 amino acids: CALGDLQVPIVLGDLSDKLIF. The CDR3 region has the DNA TGTGCTCTTGGGGACCTACAAGTTCCCATTGTACTGGGGGATCTCTCCGATAAACTCATCTTT.

The chain uses TRDV1 and TRDJ1; the match to TRDD3 covers 10 bases. The CDR3 covers 21 residues. With V trimmed by 0 bases and J by 3 bases, 19 bases remained unmatched. Germline CDR1 reads TSWWSYY; CDR2 reads QGS. The CDR3 DNA is TGTGCTCTTGGGGAACTTGGAATGGGGGATACACACCGGGGGGGCGCCGATAAACTCATCTTT. Amino acid sequence: CALGELGMGDTHRGGADKLIF.

This clone was recorded a few times. This sequence joins TRDV1 and TRDJ1; D is perhaps TRDD3 (5 bases). V was trimmed by 1 base and J by 0 bases, leaving 18 bases between them. Germline V gives CDR1 TSWWSYY, CDR2 QGS. CDR3 length equals 18 residues. The CDR3 nucleotides are TGTGCTCTTGGGGAACAAAGGTTTCTGCTGGGAAACACCGATAAACTCATCTTT. Protein product: CALGEQRFLLGNTDKLIF.

The chain joins TRDV1 to TRDJ1, with TRDD3 matching 12 bases. Germline trimming cut 4 bases from V and 1 base from J; bases unmatched to any gene: 19. CDR1 TSWWSYY and CDR2 QGS come from the germline V gene. The CDR3 totals 21 residues. CDR3 amino acids: CALGGDLPTLLGDTGTDKLIF. The DNA of the CDR3 is TGTGCTCTTGGGGGGGACCTTCCTACGCTACTGGGGGATACCGGCACCGATAAACTCATCTTT.

This clone was seen more than once but under ten times. The chain recombines TRDV1 with TRDJ1, with 7 bases matching TRDD3. The germline CDR1 and CDR2 sequences are TSWWSYY and QGS. This CDR3 has 14 amino acids. CDR3 protein: CALEGVTGEDKLIF. CDR3 DNA: TGTGCCTTGGAGGGGGTGACTGGGGAGGATAAACTCATCTTT.

This clone was seen a few times. V is TRDV1 and J is TRDJ1, with TRDD3 matching 7 bases. CDR1 and CDR2 (germline): TSWWSYY, QGS. The trim removed 4 bases at V and 8 bases at J, leaving 31 bases unmatched. There are 21 residues in the CDR3. The CDR3 reads CALGGTTPPLSNWGSADKLIF. The CDR3 region has the DNA TGTGCTCTTGGGGGTACCACTCCCCCACTCTCCAACTGGGGATCGGCGGACAAACTCATCTTT.